The rows below give T cell receptor beta chains drawn from one sample of a study of cytomegalovirus exposure and HLA in healthy donors. The data were produced by immunoSEQ multiplex PCR, yet TCRdb's version contains in-frame clones alone and is incomplete. The repertoire holds 190,000 or so clones, with about 80% as singletons. Specimen: PBMCs. These receptors all come from a woman aged 18-29 years in good health and CMV-seropositive. Each CDR3 is given with its conserved first and last residue. Each record gives: V gene, CDR3 protein.

TRBV2 | CAITKTQGVSTEAFF
TRBV28 | CASSLGGSSYNSPLHF
TRBV6-6 | CASSLLARDGYTF
TRBV4-1 | CASSQVLSGTGGTEAFF
TRBV5-1 | CASSQGPRQPNEQFF
TRBV6-1 | CASSESVGGAKDTQYF
TRBV27 | CASSPKTDRLAKNIQYF
TRBV7-2 | CASSRQGAVEKLFF
TRBV15 | CATSSSRQGRNEQFF
TRBV5-1 | CASSGAGGSYEQYF
TRBV21-1 | CASSKRGLFTQTNSPLHF
TRBV5-6 | CASSLASGGDNEQFF
TRBV9 | CASSVGGSTEAFF
TRBV6-1 | CASSPSPTVDYGYTF
TRBV2 | CASSGQAQAPLHF
TRBV6-5 | CASSDTHDGQFF
TRBV5-4 | CASSLGAQDGYTF
TRBV6-1 | CASGGLGRGEKLFF
TRBV6-6 | CASSYGDSNGYTF
TRBV6-5 | CASSLRTGSGGYTF